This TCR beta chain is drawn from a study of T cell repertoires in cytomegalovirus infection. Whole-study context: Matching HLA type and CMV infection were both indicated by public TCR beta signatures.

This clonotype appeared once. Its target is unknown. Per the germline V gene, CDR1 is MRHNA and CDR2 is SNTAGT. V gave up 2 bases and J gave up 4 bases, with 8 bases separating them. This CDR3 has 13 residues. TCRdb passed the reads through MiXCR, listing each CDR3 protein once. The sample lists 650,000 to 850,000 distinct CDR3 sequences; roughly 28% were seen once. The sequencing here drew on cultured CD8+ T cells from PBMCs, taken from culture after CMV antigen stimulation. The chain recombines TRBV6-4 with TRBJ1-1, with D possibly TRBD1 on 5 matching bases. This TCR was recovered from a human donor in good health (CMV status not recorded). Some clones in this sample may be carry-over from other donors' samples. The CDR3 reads CASSDLQGTEAFF. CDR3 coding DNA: TGTGCCAGCAGTGACCTCCAGGGCACTGAAGCTTTCTTT.